This TCR beta chain emerged from a study of T cell therapy after organ transplantation (dated by TCRdb to about 2019). Background on the whole study: The therapy products consisted of autologous CMV-specific T cells grown in vitro for around 15 days using a peptide pool of 30 HLA class I and II CMV epitopes. Patients were given up to 6 doses of T cells at 2-week intervals and were followed for over 25 weeks after finishing therapy. Of the approximately 10 patients, eight were classified as clinical responders and two were classified as nonresponders. A median of 1.92 x 10^8 CMV-specific T cells was administered to patients across 2 to 6 intravenous infusions. Blood samples for the long-term post-therapy time point were taken 20 to 29 weeks after therapy ended. This study was a follow-up analysis of the TRBV repertoire from an open-label phase I trial that tested autologous CMV-specific adoptive T cell therapy in people who had received solid-organ transplants. Long-term post-therapy samples were available for only about 80% of the 10 patients.

TRB CDR3 regions were amplified from genomic DNA with the immunoSEQ two-step, bias-controlled multiplex PCR assay. CDR3 libraries were sequenced on an Illumina NextSeq 500. The published analysis was carried out like this. Initial alignment and bioinformatics, including bias normalization against synthetic CDR3 analogs, were performed with the immunoSEQ Analyzer platform. V, D and J gene annotation followed the IMGT database definitions. Additional TRBV analyses were carried out with default settings in VDJtools version 1.1.10 and the R package tcR version 2.2.1.11. For the GLIPH analysis, version 1.0 was run with default settings. In CDR3 sequences with at least 5 reads, significant changes in clonotype frequency were tested by a 2-sided binomial test with Benjamini-Hochberg correction (alpha = 0.01). Held by TCRdb, this immuneACCESS table contains in-frame sequences only and omits some clones. Under half of the omission traces to an unresolved V gene where checked; the cause of the rest is unknown. The V and J calls and clone size are taken from that table; D and trimming were inferred from the DNA. In all, the sample holds approximately 22,000 clones, and around 83% of those were seen once. The top ten constitute 30% to 45% of the sample.

Interpreted using the paper, the time point label stands for: 20-29 weeks after completion of therapy. The patients had received solid-organ transplants and had cytomegalovirus that was drug-resistant/recurrent. Ten people from the trial were chosen for repertoire analysis because post-therapy peripheral blood mononuclear cells were available from them. A BD FACSAria III was used to sort viable CD3+CD8+CD4- lymphocytes from PBMCs. The Qiagen DNeasy Kit was used to extract genomic DNA from sorted cells. General study outcomes and caveats: Assessment of confounders such as concurrent antirejection and antiviral medications was prevented by the small cohort. The small number of expansions detected in nonresponders may reflect reduced sample coverage resulting from poor CD8+ T cell yield. Post-therapy reconstitution appeared to include both transferred clonotypes and endogenous clonotypes not detected in the therapy products. The fold change in CD8 clonality after therapy was inversely correlated with pretherapy clonality, which suggests that less biased repertoires were more open to remodeling. Nonresponders showed marked pretherapy clonal expansions with minimal repertoire change after therapy.

Turning to this clone: Its binding antigen is unknown. Base qualities are not at hand, and no much larger clone is one base apart.

Between the V and J ends, shortened by 6 bases and 3 bases respectively, the junction contains 9 bases. The germline V gene (reference sequence) sets CDR1 to MNHEY and CDR2 to SMNVEV. Taken from cysteine to phenylalanine, the CDR3 has 13 residues. The DNA shown is the 39-base CDR3, in frame from base 1. This receptor was taken from a human patient who had received a solid organ transplant and had CMV disease. Where a transplant has occurred, the graft donor may have supplied some of the T cells. This chain joins TRBV27 to TRBJ2-1; possibly the D gene is TRBD2, per 5 matching bases. The sample in question was CD8+ T cells from blood, obtained after autologous CMV-specific T cell therapy. The nucleotide sequence reads TGTGCCAGCAGCGGGGTTTACTACAATGAGCAGTTCTTC. This codes for CASSGVYYNEQFF.